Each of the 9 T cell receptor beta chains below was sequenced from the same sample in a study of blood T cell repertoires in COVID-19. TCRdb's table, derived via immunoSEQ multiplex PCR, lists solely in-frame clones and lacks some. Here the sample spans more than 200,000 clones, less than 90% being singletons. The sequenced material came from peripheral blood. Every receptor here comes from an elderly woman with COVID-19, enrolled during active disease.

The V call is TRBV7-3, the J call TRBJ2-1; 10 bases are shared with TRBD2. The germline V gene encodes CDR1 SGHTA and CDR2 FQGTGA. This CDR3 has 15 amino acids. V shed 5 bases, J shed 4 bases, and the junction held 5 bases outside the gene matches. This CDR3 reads CASSPASGGYNEQFF. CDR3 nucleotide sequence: TGTGCCAGCAGCCCAGCTAGCGGGGGTTACAATGAGCAGTTCTTC.

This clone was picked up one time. For the CDR3, the DNA is TGTGCCTGGATGGGTAAAGCGGCAGGTACTAACTATGGCTACACCTTC. Its translation is CAWMGKAAGTNYGYTF. V is TRBV30 and J is TRBJ1-2, with no clear D. The V and J ends lost 4 bases and 0 bases respectively, with 18 bases between them. In germline, CDR1 is GTSNPN, CDR2 SVGIG (reference sequence). The CDR3 spans 16 residues.

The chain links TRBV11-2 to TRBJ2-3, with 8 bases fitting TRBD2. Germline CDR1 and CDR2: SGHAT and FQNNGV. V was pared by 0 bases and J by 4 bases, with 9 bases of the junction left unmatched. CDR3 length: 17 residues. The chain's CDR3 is CASSLEDRGGYADTQYF. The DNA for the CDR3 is TGTGCCAGCAGCTTAGAAGACCGGGGGGGCTACGCAGATACGCAGTATTTT.

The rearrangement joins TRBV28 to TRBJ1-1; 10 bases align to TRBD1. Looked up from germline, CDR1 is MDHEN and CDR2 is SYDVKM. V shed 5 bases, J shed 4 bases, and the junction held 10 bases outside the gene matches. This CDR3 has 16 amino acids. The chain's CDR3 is CASSTTDRGLSTEAFF. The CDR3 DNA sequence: TGTGCCAGCAGTACTACAGACAGGGGGCTGAGCACTGAAGCTTTCTTT.

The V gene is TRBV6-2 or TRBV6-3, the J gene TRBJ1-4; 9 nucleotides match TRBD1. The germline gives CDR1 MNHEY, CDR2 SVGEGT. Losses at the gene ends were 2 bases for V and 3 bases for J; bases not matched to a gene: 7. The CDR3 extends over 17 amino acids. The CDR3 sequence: CASSYRAGQGSNEKLFF. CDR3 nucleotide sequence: TGTGCCAGCAGTTACAGGGCGGGACAGGGATCTAATGAAAAACTGTTTTTT.

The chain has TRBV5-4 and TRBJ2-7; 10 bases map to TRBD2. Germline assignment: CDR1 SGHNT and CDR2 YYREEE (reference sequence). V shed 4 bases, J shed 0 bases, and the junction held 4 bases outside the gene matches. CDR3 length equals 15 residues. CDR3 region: CASSTLAGPSYEQYF. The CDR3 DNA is TGTGCCAGCAGCACACTAGCGGGGCCCTCCTACGAGCAGTACTTC.

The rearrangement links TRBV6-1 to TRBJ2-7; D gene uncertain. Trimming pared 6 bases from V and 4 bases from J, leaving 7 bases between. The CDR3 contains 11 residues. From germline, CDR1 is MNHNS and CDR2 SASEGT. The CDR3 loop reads CASSTVYEQYV. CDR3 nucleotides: TGTGCCAGCAGCACAGTGTACGAGCAGTACGTC.

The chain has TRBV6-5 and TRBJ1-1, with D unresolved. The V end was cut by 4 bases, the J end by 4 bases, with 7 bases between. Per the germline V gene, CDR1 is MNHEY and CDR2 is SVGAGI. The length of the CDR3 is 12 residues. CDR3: CASSSAGTEAFF. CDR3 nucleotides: TGTGCCAGCAGTTCGGCGGGCACTGAAGCTTTCTTT.

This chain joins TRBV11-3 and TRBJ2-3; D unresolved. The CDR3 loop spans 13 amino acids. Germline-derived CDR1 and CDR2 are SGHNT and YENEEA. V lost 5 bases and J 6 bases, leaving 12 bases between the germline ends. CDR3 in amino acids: CASSQNQIDTQYF. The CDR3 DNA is TGTGCCAGCAGCCAAAATCAGATTGATACGCAGTATTTT.